The T cell receptor (beta chain) under discussion was sequenced for a study of T cell responses to AZD1222 COVID-19 vaccine. Study outcomes and limitations: Clonal diversity may have been underestimated, and the donors were mostly white British, with more females than males. Recipients of AZD1222 seropositive at baseline numbered only six or seven.

The assay was immunoSEQ multiplex PCR, and TCRdb's table has in-frame clones only and misses some. In the table there are about 130,000 clones, about 90% of which are singletons. Germline V gene lookup returns CDR1 SGHDN and CDR2 FVKESK. V was clipped by 1 base and J by 2 bases, with 19 bases between them. This CDR3 region has 18 residues. This clone was seen only once. What it recognizes is unknown. The rearrangement links TRBV14 to TRBJ2-3; possibly TRBD1 or TRBD2 for D (6 bases each). Sequences were derived from peripheral blood, sampled on day 0 of MenACWY control vaccination. This TCR derives from an adult in good health. Here the CDR3 DNA reads TGTGCCAGCAGCCAAGGCCAGCTTGGGGGGCGGATCACAGATACGCAGTATTTT. It codes for CASSQGQLGGRITDTQYF.